Listed here are 5 T cell receptor beta chains from one sample, sequenced in a study of cytomegalovirus exposure and HLA in healthy donors. Amplification used 60 Vbeta primers and 13 Jbeta primers. The repertoire was sequenced with immunoSEQ multiplex PCR; TCRdb's copy has only in-frame clones and lacks some. The table lists approximately 99,000 clones, about four fifths of them singletons, with roughly 5% in the top ten. What was sequenced was PBMCs. Source of these receptors: a man aged 35 to 55 in good health and CMV-seropositive.

V is TRBV25-1 and J is TRBJ2-7; the D gene is possibly TRBD2 (6 bases). The V gene lost 6 bases and the J gene lost 4 bases, with 7 bases spanning the gap. Germline loops: CDR1 MGHDK, CDR2 SYGVNS. The CDR3 covers 11 residues. CDR3 nucleotides: TGTGCCAGCAGCCGGGGGTACGAGCAGTACTTC. It codes for CASSRGYEQYF.

Written as DNA, the CDR3 is TGCAGTGCGCGGGGGACTAGCGGGACTTTAGGTACGCAGTATTTT. Translating it yields CSARGTSGTLGTQYF. V gene TRBV29-1 combines with J gene TRBJ2-3; 13 bases are a match to TRBD2. The CDR3 spans 15 residues. CDR1 is SQVTM and CDR2 is ANQGSEA in the germline V gene.

The genes are TRBV5-4 and TRBJ2-2; TRBD2 matches 7 bases. The CDR3 spans 15 residues. The J segment lost 6 bases and the V segment lost 5 bases, leaving 10 bases of the junction unmatched. Germline CDR1 is SGHNT and CDR2 is YYREEE (reference sequence). The CDR3 here is CASSFSGLGAGELFF. The CDR3 nucleotides are TGTGCCAGCAGTTTTAGCGGGCTGGGTGCCGGGGAGCTGTTTTTT.

This chain links TRBV14 with TRBJ2-3; TRBD1 matches 7 bases. CDR3 length equals 15 residues. CDR1 is SGHDN and CDR2 is FVKESK in the germline V gene. Germline trimming cut 0 bases from V and 3 bases from J; bases unmatched to any gene: 3. DNA of the CDR3: TGTGCCAGCAGCCAAGAAGGGACAGAAACAGATACGCAGTATTTT. Protein sequence: CASSQEGTETDTQYF.

This clone appeared once. This sequence joins TRBV9 and TRBJ2-1, with TRBD1 matching 9 bases. The germline V gene encodes CDR1 SGDLS and CDR2 YYNGEE. The CDR3 extends over 15 amino acids. V was pared by 0 bases and J by 3 bases, with 1 base of the junction left unmatched. The CDR3 is CASSVETGGYNEQFF. The CDR3 nucleotides are TGTGCCAGCAGCGTAGAGACAGGGGGCTACAATGAGCAGTTCTTC.